A single T cell receptor (beta chain) is shown here with its context. The antigen remains unidentified. V lost 5 bases and J lost 2, with 22 bases in between. CDR3 length: 16 residues. Germline-derived CDR1 and CDR2 are DFQATT and SNEGSKA (reference sequence). TCRdb reprocessed the reads via MiXCR and lists one record per CDR3 protein. The data hold under 850,000 distinct CDR3 sequences, with 35% observed a single time. These data originate in a study of T cell repertoires in cytomegalovirus infection. Background on the study: Matching HLA type and CMV infection were both indicated by public TCR beta signatures. Study-wide findings and caveats: HLA-C-restricted, CMV-specific TCR beta clonotypes were dominant ex vivo. Carriers of CMV and the relevant HLA type were discriminated by public TCR beta frequency.

Specimen: PBMCs. This sequence was found in a human donor in good health (CMV status not recorded). Some clones in this sample may be carry-over from other donors' samples. The chain recombines TRBV20-1 with TRBJ2-7, with D perhaps assigned TRBD1 or TRBD2 (5 bases each). CDR3 in DNA: TGCAGTGCTTACCCTTATTCAGGGACCCGGACCTACGAGCAGTACTTC. This gives the protein CSAYPYSGTRTYEQYF.